Below are 15 T cell receptor beta chains sequenced from a single sample in a study of shared clonotypes between healthy human individuals. Using immunoSEQ multiplex PCR, the repertoire was profiled, and TCRdb retains in-frame clones only, with some absent. The profile shows roughly 490,000 clones, around three quarters of them singletons. Sequenced sample: PBMCs. Every receptor here comes from a woman in her 40s in good health. Some clones in this sample may be carry-over from other donors' samples.

The rearrangement uses TRBV30 and TRBJ2-7; D is possibly TRBD2 (6 bases). Trimming pared 3 bases from V and 2 bases from J, leaving 14 bases between. Germline V gene data show CDR1 as GTSNPN and CDR2 as SVGIG (reference sequence). CDR3 length: 14 amino acids. The CDR3 here is CAWRPRGGPYEQYF. CDR3 nucleotide sequence: TGTGCCTGGAGGCCCCGGGGAGGACCCTACGAGCAGTACTTC.

The rearrangement links TRBV6-6 to TRBJ2-5; 7 positions match TRBD2. This CDR3 comprises 12 residues. Germline lookup yields CDR1 MNHNY and CDR2 SVGAGI (reference sequence). V gave up 2 bases and J gave up 11 bases; unmatched junction bases: 5. The CDR3 sequence is CASSYTPREQYF. CDR3 nucleotides: TGTGCCAGCAGTTACACCCCGCGGGAGCAGTACTTC.

The chain is built from TRBV11-2 and TRBJ1-2; 7 bases line up with TRBD1. Per the germline V gene, CDR1 is SGHAT and CDR2 is FQNNGV. V lost 4 bases to trimming and J lost 7 bases; unmatched junction nucleotides: 3. The CDR3 is 12 residues long. For the CDR3, the DNA is TGTGCCAGCAGCTCCAGGGGGGGTGGCTACACCTTC. Residues: CASSSRGGGYTF.

V and J are TRBV19 and TRBJ2-5; weak D call: TRBD1 (6 bases). From germline, CDR1 is LNHDA and CDR2 SQIVND (reference sequence). This CDR3 has 14 amino acids. Trimming took off 6 bases at V and 4 bases at J, with 15 bases between the two ends. DNA for the CDR3: TGTGCCAGTAGCTCCGGCAGGGGCCCAGAGACCCAGTACTTC. Translation gives CASSSGRGPETQYF.

This clone showed up just a few times. The CDR3 loop is CTSSQDEIHDTEAFF. The CDR3 DNA follows: TGCACCAGCAGCCAAGATGAGATACACGACACTGAAGCTTTCTTT. This sequence joins TRBV1 and TRBJ1-1. TRBV1 is a listed pseudogene. This CDR3 spans 15 amino acids.

This rearrangement joins TRBV10-3 to TRBJ2-5; D may be TRBD1 (5 bases). With 2 bases removed from V and 5 bases from J, the gap between germline ends came to 9 bases. The CDR3 contains 13 residues. Germline V lookup: CDR1 ENHRY, CDR2 SYGVKD. The CDR3: CAISEGRDETQYF. CDR3 sequence (DNA): TGTGCCATCAGTGAGGGCAGGGATGAGACCCAGTACTTC.

The V call is TRBV28, the J call TRBJ1-5; TRBD1 matches 11 bases. This CDR3 has 18 residues. J was trimmed by 4 bases and V by 1 base; bases with no gene match: 9. In germline, CDR1 is MDHEN, CDR2 SYDVKM. The CDR3 nucleotides are TGTGCCAGCAGTTTATATTGGCGGGGGGACAGGGGGAATCAGCCCCAGCATTTT. It is translated as CASSLYWRGDRGNQPQHF. The entire variable domain, with the rest obtained from reference TRBV28 and TRBJ1-5, is as follows: DVKVTQSSRYLVKRTGEKVFLECVQDMDHENMFWYRQDPGLGLRLIYFSYDVKMKEKGDIPEGYSVSREKKERFSLILESASTNQTSMYLCASSLYWRGDRGNQPQHFGDGTRLSIL.

The chain recombines TRBV6-1 with TRBJ2-1, with D possibly matching TRBD1 (5 bases). The CDR3 extends over 12 amino acids. Germline CDR1 is MNHNS and CDR2 is SASEGT. Trimming left V 5 bases short and J 7 bases short, with 9 bases between. CDR3 nucleotide sequence: TGTGCCAGCAGTTTCAGGGTGAATGAGCAGTTCTTC. Translation gives CASSFRVNEQFF.

The V and J genes are TRBV28 and TRBJ2-6; D is undetermined. The CDR3 has 12 residues. Trimming removed 4 bases at V and 6 bases at J, with 4 bases between. Germline CDR1 is MDHEN and CDR2 is SYDVKM. The CDR3 sequence: CASSSVANVLTF. The CDR3 DNA sequence: TGTGCCAGCAGTTCGGTGGCCAACGTCCTGACTTTC.

The chain has TRBV6-5 and TRBJ1-1; TRBD1 is a possible D gene (5 bases). The CDR3 runs 14 residues. Germline assignment: CDR1 MNHEY and CDR2 SVGAGI. V was shortened by 6 bases and J by 1 base, with 12 bases between the two germline ends. The CDR3 region has the DNA TGTGCCAGCAGCACCGGGGGTGAGAACACTGAAGCTTTCTTT. Its protein product is CASSTGGENTEAFF.

This clone was seen only a few times. This chain uses TRBV6-5 with TRBJ1-2, with D maybe TRBD1 (6 bases). Germline-derived CDR1 and CDR2 are MNHEY and SVGAGI. V was cut by 10 bases and J by 2 bases, with 14 bases left in between. The CDR3 is 13 residues long. The CDR3 loop is CATSTGQNYGYTF. The CDR3 region has the DNA TGTGCCACCTCGACAGGACAAAACTATGGCTACACCTTC.

Remarks on this clone: Given a far larger clone just one base away, this is likely a sequencing read error. The chain has TRBV9 and TRBJ1-1; no definite D call. The CDR3 covers 15 residues. Germline CDR1 reads SGDLS; CDR2 reads YYNGEE. As DNA, the CDR3 is TGTGCCAGCAGCCCTCGCCCCGGGCTGAACATTGAAGCTTTCTTT. Protein sequence: CASSPRPGLNIEAFF.

The CDR3 loop reads CASSYPPQGAHRKLFF. The CDR3 coding sequence is TGTGCCAGCAGTTACCCCCCCCAGGGGGCGCACAGAAAACTGTTTTTT. The J gene is TRBJ1-4, the V gene TRBV27; 8 bases map to TRBD1. This CDR3 comprises 16 residues. Per the germline V gene, CDR1 is MNHEY and CDR2 is SMNVEV (reference sequence). With V trimmed by 4 bases and J by 10 bases, 14 bases remained unmatched.

This sequence joins TRBV7-6 and TRBJ2-1, with TRBD2 matching 10 bases. Germline V lookup: CDR1 SGHVS, CDR2 FNYEAQ. V lost 8 bases to trimming and J lost 8 bases; unmatched junction nucleotides: 0. The CDR3 length is 11 residues. The CDR3 DNA reads as TGTGCCAGCGGACTAGCGGATGAGCAGTTCTTC. Protein sequence: CASGLADEQFF.

The rearrangement links TRBV10-3 to TRBJ2-3; TRBD2 matches 11 bases. Per germline, CDR1 ENHRY and CDR2 SYGVKD. The J segment lost 4 bases and the V segment lost 1 base, leaving 4 bases of the junction unmatched. CDR3 length equals 16 residues. Written as DNA, the CDR3 is TGTGCCATCAGTGAGTATCTAGCGGGAGGACCAGATACGCAGTATTTT. This sequence encodes CAISEYLAGGPDTQYF.